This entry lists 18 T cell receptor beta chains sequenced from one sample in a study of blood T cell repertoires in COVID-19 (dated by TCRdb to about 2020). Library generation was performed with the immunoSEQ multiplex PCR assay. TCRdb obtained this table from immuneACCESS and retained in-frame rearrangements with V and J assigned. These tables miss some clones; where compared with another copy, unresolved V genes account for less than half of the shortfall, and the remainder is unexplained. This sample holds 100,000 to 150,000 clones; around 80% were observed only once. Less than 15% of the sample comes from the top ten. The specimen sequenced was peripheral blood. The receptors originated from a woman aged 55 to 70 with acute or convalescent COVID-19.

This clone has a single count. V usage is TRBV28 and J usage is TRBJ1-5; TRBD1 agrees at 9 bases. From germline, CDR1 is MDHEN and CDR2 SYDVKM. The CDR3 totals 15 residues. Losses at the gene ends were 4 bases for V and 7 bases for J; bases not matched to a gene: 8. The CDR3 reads CASSWGTGRKQPQHF. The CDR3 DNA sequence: TGTGCCAGCAGTTGGGGGACAGGGCGGAAGCAGCCCCAGCATTTT.

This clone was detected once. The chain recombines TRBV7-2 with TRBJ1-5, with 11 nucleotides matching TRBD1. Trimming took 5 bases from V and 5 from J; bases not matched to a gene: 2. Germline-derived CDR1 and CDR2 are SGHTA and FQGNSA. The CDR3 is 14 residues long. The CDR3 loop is CASSPDRGHQPQHF. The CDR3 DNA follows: TGTGCCAGCAGCCCGGACAGGGGGCATCAGCCCCAGCATTTT.

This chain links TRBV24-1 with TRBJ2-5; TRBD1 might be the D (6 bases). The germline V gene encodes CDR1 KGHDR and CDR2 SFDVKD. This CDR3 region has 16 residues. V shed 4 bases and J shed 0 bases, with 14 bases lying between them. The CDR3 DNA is TGTGCCACCAGTGACCCTCGACAGGTTCACCAAGAGACCCAGTACTTC. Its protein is CATSDPRQVHQETQYF.

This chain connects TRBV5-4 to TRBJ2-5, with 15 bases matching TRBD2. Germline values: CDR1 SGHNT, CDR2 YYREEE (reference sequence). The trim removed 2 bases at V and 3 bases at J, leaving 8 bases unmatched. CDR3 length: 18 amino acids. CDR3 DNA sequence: TGTGCCAGCAGCTTCTTGGGGACTAGCGGGGGGCGCGAAGAGACCCAGTACTTC. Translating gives CASSFLGTSGGREETQYF.

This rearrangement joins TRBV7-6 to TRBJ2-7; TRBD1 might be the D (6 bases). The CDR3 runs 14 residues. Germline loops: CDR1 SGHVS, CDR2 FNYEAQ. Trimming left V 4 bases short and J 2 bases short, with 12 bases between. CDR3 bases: TGTGCCAGCAGCTCCGGTGGGGGCCCCTACGAGCAGTACTTC. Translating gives CASSSGGGPYEQYF.

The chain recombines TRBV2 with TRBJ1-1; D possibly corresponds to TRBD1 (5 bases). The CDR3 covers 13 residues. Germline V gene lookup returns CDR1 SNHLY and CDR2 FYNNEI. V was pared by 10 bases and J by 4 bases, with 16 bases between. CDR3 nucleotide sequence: TGTGCCACCGGAGGAGGGGTAAGCACTGAAGCTTTCTTT. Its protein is CATGGGVSTEAFF.

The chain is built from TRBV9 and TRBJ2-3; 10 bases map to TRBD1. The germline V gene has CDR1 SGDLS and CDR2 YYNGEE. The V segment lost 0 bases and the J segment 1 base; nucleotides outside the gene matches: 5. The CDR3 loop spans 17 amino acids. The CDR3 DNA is TGTGCCAGCAGCGTAGACCCCGGGACAGGGGGCACAGATACGCAGTATTTT. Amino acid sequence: CASSVDPGTGGTDTQYF.

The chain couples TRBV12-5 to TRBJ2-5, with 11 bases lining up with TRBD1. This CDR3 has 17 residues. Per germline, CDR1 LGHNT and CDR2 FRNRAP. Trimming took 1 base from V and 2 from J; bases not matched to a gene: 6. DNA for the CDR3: TGTGCTAGTGGTTTGGCCCGGACAGGGGGCTCTCAAGAGACCCAGTACTTC. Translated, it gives CASGLARTGGSQETQYF. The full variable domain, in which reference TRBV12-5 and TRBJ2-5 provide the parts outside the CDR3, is DARVTQTPRHKVTEMGQEVTMRCQPILGHNTVFWYRQTMMQGLELLAYFRNRAPLDDSGMPKDRFSAEMPDATLATLKIQPSEPRDSAVYFCASGLARTGGSQETQYFGPGTRLLVL.

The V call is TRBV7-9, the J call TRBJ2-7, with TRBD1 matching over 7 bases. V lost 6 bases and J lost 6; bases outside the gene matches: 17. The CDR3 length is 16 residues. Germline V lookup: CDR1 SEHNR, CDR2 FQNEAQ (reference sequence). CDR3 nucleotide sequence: TGTGCCAGCAGGTCCGAGGGAGTAGGGGGCTCTGGCGAGCAGTACTTC. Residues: CASRSEGVGGSGEQYF.

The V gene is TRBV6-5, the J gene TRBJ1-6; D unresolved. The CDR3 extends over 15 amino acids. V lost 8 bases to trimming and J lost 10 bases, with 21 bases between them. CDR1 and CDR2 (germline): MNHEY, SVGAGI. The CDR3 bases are TGTGCCAGCGGCGGGGTCCACAAACGGGGATCACCCCTCCACTTT. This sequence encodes CASGGVHKRGSPLHF.

CDR3 protein: CASSARTGVYEQYV. CDR3 nucleotide sequence: TGTGCCAGCAGTGCTAGGACAGGGGTCTACGAGCAGTACGTC. The chain has TRBV6-6 and TRBJ2-7, with 9 positions matching TRBD1. V shed 5 bases, J shed 3 bases, and the junction held 5 bases outside the gene matches. The V gene's germline CDR1 is MNHNY and CDR2 SVGAGI (reference sequence). The CDR3 totals 14 residues.

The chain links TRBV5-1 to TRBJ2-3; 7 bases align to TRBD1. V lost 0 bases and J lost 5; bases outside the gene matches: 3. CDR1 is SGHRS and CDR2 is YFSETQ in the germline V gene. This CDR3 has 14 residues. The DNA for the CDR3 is TGCGCCAGCAGCTTGGACAGGGGCCTAGATACGCAGTATTTT. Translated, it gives CASSLDRGLDTQYF.

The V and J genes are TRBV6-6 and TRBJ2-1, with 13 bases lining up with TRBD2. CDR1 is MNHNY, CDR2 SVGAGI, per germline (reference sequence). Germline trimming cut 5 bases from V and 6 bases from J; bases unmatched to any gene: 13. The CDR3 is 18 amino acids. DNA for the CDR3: TGTGCCAGCAGTCCTACTAGCGGGGGGGCTGTGTCCACCAATGAGCAGTTCTTC. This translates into CASSPTSGGAVSTNEQFF.

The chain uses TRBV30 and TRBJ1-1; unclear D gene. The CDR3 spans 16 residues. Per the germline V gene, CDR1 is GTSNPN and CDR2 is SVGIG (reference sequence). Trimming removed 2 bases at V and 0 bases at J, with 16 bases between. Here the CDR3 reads CAWSQAGLFMNTEAFF. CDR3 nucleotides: TGTGCCTGGAGTCAGGCGGGCCTCTTTATGAACACTGAAGCTTTCTTT. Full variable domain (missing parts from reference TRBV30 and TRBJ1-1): SQTIHQWPATLVQPVGSPLSLECTVEGTSNPNLYWYRQAAGRGLQLLFYSVGIGQISSEVPQNLSASRPQDRQFILSSKKLLLSDSGFYLCAWSQAGLFMNTEAFFGQGTRLTVV.

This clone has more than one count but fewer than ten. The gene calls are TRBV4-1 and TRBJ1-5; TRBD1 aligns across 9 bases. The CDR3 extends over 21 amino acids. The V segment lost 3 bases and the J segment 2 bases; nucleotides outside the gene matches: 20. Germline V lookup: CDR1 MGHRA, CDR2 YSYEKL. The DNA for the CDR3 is TGCGCCAGCAGCCATACTTTAGTCGGGGACAGGGAGAAGATTGGCAATCAGCCCCAGCATTTT. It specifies CASSHTLVGDREKIGNQPQHF.

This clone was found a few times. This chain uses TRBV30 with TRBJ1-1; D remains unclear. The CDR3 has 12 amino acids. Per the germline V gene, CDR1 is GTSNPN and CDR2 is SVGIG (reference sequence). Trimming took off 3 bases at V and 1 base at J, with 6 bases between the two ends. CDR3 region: CAWRRENTEAFF. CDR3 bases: TGTGCCTGGAGACGGGAGAACACTGAAGCTTTCTTT.

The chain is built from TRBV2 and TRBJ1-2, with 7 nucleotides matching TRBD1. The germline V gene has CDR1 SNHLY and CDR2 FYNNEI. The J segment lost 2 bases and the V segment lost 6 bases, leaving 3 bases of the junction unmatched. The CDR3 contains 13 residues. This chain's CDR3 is CASSGTVNYGYTF. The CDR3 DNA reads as TGTGCCAGCAGCGGGACAGTCAACTATGGCTACACCTTC. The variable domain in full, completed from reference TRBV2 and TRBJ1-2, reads EPEVTQTPSHQVTQMGQEVILRCVPISNHLYFYWYRQILGQKVEFLVSFYNNEISEKSEIFDDQFSVERPDGSNFTLKIRSTKLEDSAMYFCASSGTVNYGYTFGSGTRLTVV.

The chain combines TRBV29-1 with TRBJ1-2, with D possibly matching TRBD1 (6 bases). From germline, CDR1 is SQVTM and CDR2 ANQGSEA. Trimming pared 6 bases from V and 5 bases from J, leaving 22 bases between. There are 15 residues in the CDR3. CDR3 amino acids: CSVQGGDSGMYGYTF. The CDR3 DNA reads TGCAGCGTCCAAGGGGGGGACTCCGGGATGTATGGCTACACCTTC.